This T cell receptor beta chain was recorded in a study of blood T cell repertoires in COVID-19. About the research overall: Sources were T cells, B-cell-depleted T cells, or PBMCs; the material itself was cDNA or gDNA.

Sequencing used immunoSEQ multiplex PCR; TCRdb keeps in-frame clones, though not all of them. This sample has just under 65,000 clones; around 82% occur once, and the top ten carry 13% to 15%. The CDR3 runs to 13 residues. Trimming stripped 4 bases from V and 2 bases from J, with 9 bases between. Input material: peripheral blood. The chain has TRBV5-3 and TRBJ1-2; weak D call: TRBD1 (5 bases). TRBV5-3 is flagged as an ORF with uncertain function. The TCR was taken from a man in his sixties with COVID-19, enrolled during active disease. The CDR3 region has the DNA TGTGCCAGAAGCGTGGACACAAACTATGGCTACACCTTC. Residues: CARSVDTNYGYTF.